The source of this T cell receptor (beta chain) is a study of blood T cell repertoires in COVID-19 (dated by TCRdb to 2018 to 2020). Describing the broader study: The collaborator samples originated in the United States, Italy and Spain and spanned the acute and convalescent phases of COVID-19. Where available, HLA class I and class II types were obtained from metadata supplied by the sample provider rather than from assay-based typing. Subjects who had been exposed to COVID-19, were actively infected with it, or had recovered from it provided the deeply sampled blood TCRbeta repertoires that made up the dataset. The material from the prospective study consisted of cDNA or gDNA derived from T cells, B-cell-depleted T cells, or PBMCs. The repertoires were made available in a free public database intended to serve as a resource for research on the immune response to SARS-CoV-2. Sample metadata almost always included a de-identified subject ID, COVID-19 status, age in years and sex. Samples were obtained from the ongoing ImmuneRACE study (first 160 participants) and from some 1,200 subjects provided by 6 global collaborators.

Worth noting for this clone: What this receptor recognizes is not known. The input lacks base qualities; no much larger clone sits a single base away.

The paper as a whole reports these results and caveats: How much clinical and demographic metadata was included differed by source and by participant, and the metadata was provided uncurated.

Each collaborating institution followed its own protocols to collect whole blood in K2EDTA tubes. For TCRbeta analysis, collaborators shipped samples in one of three forms: frozen whole blood, isolated PBMCs, or DNA extracted from either of those sample types. TCRbeta CDR3 regions were amplified from genomic DNA by means of the immunoSEQ Assay, a bias-controlled multiplex PCR. For the original study's pipeline: The number of nucleated cells in each sample was estimated from the amplification of reference gene primers within the assay. To quantify the absolute abundance of each unique TCRbeta CDR3 rearrangement, sequence reads were collapsed and filtered. For each sample, productive Simpson clonality was calculated as the square root of Simpson's diversity index across productive rearrangements. In its TCRdb copy, this immuneACCESS table keeps in-frame sequences only and misses some clones. Where compared with another copy, unresolved V genes explain less than half of these, and the others have no known cause. V and J calls and clone size follow that table, whereas D and trimming were derived from the DNA. The sample data list 50,000 to 60,000 clones, and 88% of these were observed just once. Of the sample, approximately 8% is held by the ten largest clones.

The clonotype comes from a man aged 55 to 70 with active COVID-19. The material sequenced was peripheral blood.

For the CDR3, the sequence is CASSYSTGEFSYEQYF. The DNA reads TGTGCCAGCAGTTACTCGACAGGGGAATTCTCCTACGAGCAGTACTTC. Recombination joined TRBV6-5 with TRBJ2-7; 8 central bases correspond to TRBD1. Measured from the cysteine to the phenylalanine, the CDR3 is 16 residues long. Only the CDR3 DNA is retained, 48 bases long and in frame from the first base. V has 0 bases trimmed and J has 0 bases trimmed; junction bases matching no gene number 4. The CDR1 and CDR2 encoded by the germline V gene are MNHEY and SVGAGI.